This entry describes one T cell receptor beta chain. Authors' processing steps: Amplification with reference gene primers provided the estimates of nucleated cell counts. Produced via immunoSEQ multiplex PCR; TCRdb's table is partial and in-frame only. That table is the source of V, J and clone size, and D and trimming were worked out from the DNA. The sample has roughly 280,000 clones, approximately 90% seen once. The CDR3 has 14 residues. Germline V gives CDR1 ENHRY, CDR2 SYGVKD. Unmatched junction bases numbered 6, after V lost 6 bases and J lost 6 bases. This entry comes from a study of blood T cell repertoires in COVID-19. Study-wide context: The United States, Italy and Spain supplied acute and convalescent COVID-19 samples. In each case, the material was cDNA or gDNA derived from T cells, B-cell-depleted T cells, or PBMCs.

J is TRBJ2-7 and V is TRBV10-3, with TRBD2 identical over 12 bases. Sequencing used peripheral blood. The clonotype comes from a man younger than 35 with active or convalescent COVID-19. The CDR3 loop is CAIRGPGLAGEQYF. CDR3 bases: TGTGCCATCAGAGGACCGGGACTAGCGGGCGAGCAGTACTTC.